The 19 T cell receptor beta chains in this list originate from one sample, sequenced in a study of metastatic and nonmetastatic thyroid tumors. All patients reached thyroid surgery having received no treatment beforehand. TCRdb reprocessed the PCR reads via MiXCR. The table records tens of thousands of clones, more than 14% of them present only once. The source material was tumor tissue. These receptors all stem from a female donor with papillary thyroid cancer or a benign thyroid nodule (not recorded which). Some clones in this sample may be carry-over from other donors' samples.

This clone was seen repeatedly, ten times or more. The rearrangement uses TRBV19 and TRBJ2-3; D remains ambiguous. The CDR3 sequence is 13 residues long. V was trimmed by 1 base and J by 3 bases, leaving 5 bases between them. Germline-derived CDR1 and CDR2 are LNHDA and SQIVND (reference sequence). CDR3: CASSIAETDTQYF. In DNA form, the CDR3 reads TGTGCCAGTAGTATAGCTGAGACAGATACGCAGTATTTT.

In its sample, this clone was seen many times. The chain employs TRBV6-1 and TRBJ1-4, with D unresolved. There are 18 residues in the CDR3. Trimming took 1 base from V and 0 from J, leaving 15 bases between them. From germline, CDR1 is MNHNS and CDR2 SASEGT. This CDR3 is CASSEGAAYLSTNEKLFF. The CDR3 DNA is TGTGCCAGCAGTGAAGGGGCAGCCTACCTCTCAACTAATGAAAAACTGTTTTTT.

This clone was counted between two and nine times. A much larger clone differs by one base, so this may be a read error. V gene TRBV15 combines with J gene TRBJ1-4; weak D call: TRBD1 (6 bases). CDR3 length equals 17 residues. Germline CDR1 LNHNV, CDR2 YYDKDF (reference sequence). Trimming pared 2 bases from V and 6 bases from J, leaving 19 bases between. CDR3 region: CATSRYSGNRAYEKLFF. The CDR3 DNA reads TGTGCCACCAGCAGATACTCCGGGAACAGGGCCTATGAAAAACTGTTTTTT. The variable domain in full, completed from reference TRBV15 and TRBJ1-4, reads DAMVIQNPRYQVTQFGKPVTLSCSQTLNHNVMYWYQQKSSQAPKLLFHYYDKDFNNEADTPDNFQSRRPNTSFCFLDIRSPGLGDTAMYLCATSRYSGNRAYEKLFFGSGTQLSVL.

This clone showed up many times. The rearrangement links TRBV6-1 to TRBJ2-5, with D possibly matching TRBD1 (5 bases). V was clipped by 0 bases and J by 2 bases, with 10 bases between them. This CDR3 spans 15 amino acids. Germline values: CDR1 MNHNS, CDR2 SASEGT. The CDR3 reads CASSEAGAAQETQYF. DNA of the CDR3: TGTGCCAGCAGTGAAGCAGGGGCCGCTCAAGAGACCCAGTACTTC.

This clone was seen many times. The gene calls are TRBV25-1 and TRBJ1-6, with D unclear. The CDR3 extends over 15 amino acids. V lost 4 bases and J lost 5, with 12 bases in between. Germline lookup yields CDR1 MGHDK and CDR2 SYGVNS. CDR3 nucleotide sequence: TGTGCCAGCAGTGCCTACGGTGGGAATAATTCACCCCTCCACTTT. As protein: CASSAYGGNNSPLHF.

This clone showed up many times. The rearrangement joins TRBV20-1 to TRBJ1-1; D is uncertain. Trimming shortened V by 1 base and J by 1 base, and 4 bases separated the two germline ends. The CDR3 consists of 12 residues. Germline CDR1 reads DFQATT; CDR2 reads SNEGSKA (reference sequence). The CDR3 is CSARGGNTEAFF. CDR3 coding DNA: TGCAGTGCTAGAGGAGGGAACACTGAAGCTTTCTTT.

This clone was observed at least ten times. The rearrangement links TRBV11-2 to TRBJ2-4; TRBD2 might be the D (5 bases). This CDR3 is 11 amino acids long. The germline CDR1 and CDR2 sequences are SGHAT and FQNNGV. The V gene lost 5 bases and the J gene lost 9 bases, with 8 bases spanning the gap. The CDR3 nucleotides read TGTGCCAGCAGCGCAGGAGGCATTCAGTACTTC. This sequence encodes CASSAGGIQYF.

The table lists this clone with many counts. V is TRBV20-1 and J is TRBJ2-7, with D possibly matching TRBD1 (5 bases). Germline CDR1 and CDR2: DFQATT and SNEGSKA (reference sequence). Trimming pared 1 base from V and 6 bases from J, leaving 10 bases between. This CDR3 has 12 residues. The chain's CDR3 is CSARGWGAEQYF. The CDR3 DNA reads TGCAGTGCTAGAGGGTGGGGCGCCGAGCAGTACTTC.

This clone occurred many times. V is TRBV6-4 and J is TRBJ2-1; 8 bases are shared with TRBD2. The germline V gene encodes CDR1 MRHNA and CDR2 SNTAGT. V lost 4 bases to trimming and J lost 8 bases; unmatched junction nucleotides: 10. The CDR3 contains 15 residues. DNA for the CDR3: TGTGCCAGCAGTGTTAACCCCGGGGGGGGTGATGAGCAGTTCTTC. Its translation: CASSVNPGGGDEQFF.

By sample share, this clone is medium-sized. V usage is TRBV7-2 and J usage is TRBJ2-7; no clear D gene. Trimming stripped 1 base from V and 6 bases from J, with 10 bases between. Looked up from germline, CDR1 is SGHTA and CDR2 is FQGNSA. The CDR3 covers 13 residues. The chain's CDR3 is CASSLEGNLEQYF. The CDR3 DNA reads as TGTGCCAGCAGCTTAGAGGGTAACCTCGAGCAGTACTTC.

This clone was seen a few times. The conserved phenylalanine or tryptophan is not found at the CDR3 terminus, so this likely reflects a read error. The chain recombines TRBV19 with TRBJ2-1; no reliable D call. With 4 bases removed from V and 3 bases from J, the gap between germline ends came to 4 bases. There are 12 residues in the CDR3. CDR1 and CDR2 (germline): LNHDA, SQIVND (reference sequence). CDR3 sequence reads: CASSRGYNEQFS. The CDR3 DNA follows: TGTGCCAGTAGTAGGGGCTACAATGAGCAGTTCTCC.

Comment on this clone: The sample holds other DNA sequences that translate to the same CDR3. J is TRBJ2-1 and V is TRBV7-3; 13 bases line up with TRBD2. CDR1 and CDR2 (germline): SGHTA, FQGTGA. The CDR3 runs to 19 residues. Germline trimming cut 1 base from V and 6 bases from J; bases unmatched to any gene: 12. Written as DNA, the CDR3 is TGTGCCAGCAGCTTAAGTACCCGAGGCCGACTAGCGGGAGGCAATGAGCAGTTCTTC. Translated: CASSLSTRGRLAGGNEQFF.

There are many counts of this clone. Different DNA sequences within this sample yield the same CDR3. CDR3 region: CASSSRGRTDTQYF. The CDR3 nucleotides read TGTGCCAGTAGTTCCCGGGGGCGCACAGATACGCAGTATTTT. This chain joins TRBV19 and TRBJ2-3; D may be TRBD1 or TRBD2 (6 bases each). The CDR3 contains 14 residues. In germline, CDR1 is LNHDA, CDR2 SQIVND (reference sequence). Between the trimmed V and J ends, which lost 5 bases and 1 base, there was a span of 10 bases. The full variable domain, completed using reference TRBV19 and TRBJ2-3, is DGGITQSPKYLFRKEGQNVTLSCEQNLNHDAMYWYRQDPGQGLRLIYYSQIVNDFQKGDIAEGYSVSREKKESFPLTVTSAQKNPTAFYLCASSSRGRTDTQYFGPGTRLTVL.

The table lists this clone with many counts. A single base separates this from a much larger clone, so it may be a read error. The rearrangement links TRBV6-1 to TRBJ2-6; TRBD1 is a possible D gene (5 bases). CDR3 length: 14 residues. Per the germline V gene, CDR1 is MNHNS and CDR2 is SASEGT. With 8 bases removed from V and 0 bases from J, the gap between germline ends came to 8 bases. The CDR3 coding sequence is TGTGCCAGCGCCCAGGGCTCTGGGGCCAACGTCCTGACTTTC. This translates into CASAQGSGANVLTF.

A remark on this clone: The junction differs from germline at one of its ends, possibly a read error. This chain uses TRBV5-1 with TRBJ2-1; D is undetermined. This CDR3 region has 11 residues. Germline CDR1 and CDR2: SGHRS and YFSETQ. CDR3 sequence (DNA): TGTGCCACCAGGACGGTAAATGAGCAGTTCTTC. Its protein is CATRTVNEQFF.

This clone has only a few counts. The chain links TRBV6-1 to TRBJ2-2; tentative D call: TRBD1 (6 bases). V was clipped by 2 bases and J by 8 bases, with 15 bases between them. Germline V lookup: CDR1 MNHNS, CDR2 SASEGT. The length of the CDR3 is 15 residues. CDR3 loop: CASSELAGVKGELFF. DNA for the CDR3: TGTGCCAGCAGTGAATTGGCAGGGGTGAAAGGGGAGCTGTTTTTT.

The sample holds many counts of this clone. This chain links TRBV6-6 with TRBJ1-2; no clear D gene. The V end lost 2 bases, the J end lost 2 bases, and 9 bases lay between the germline ends. The CDR3 has 14 amino acids. Germline V gives CDR1 MNHNY, CDR2 SVGAGI (reference sequence). CDR3 amino acids: CASSYGVRNYGYTF. The CDR3 DNA is TGTGCCAGCAGTTACGGGGTTAGGAACTATGGCTACACCTTC.

This clone was observed many times. The chain is built from TRBV9 and TRBJ2-2; no clear D. From germline, CDR1 is SGDLS and CDR2 YYNGEE. Trimming pared 6 bases from V and 1 base from J, leaving 10 bases between. The CDR3 is 14 amino acids. For the CDR3, the DNA is TGTGCCAGCACCTTTGACTGGAACACCGGGGAGCTGTTTTTT. Its protein product is CASTFDWNTGELFF.

This clone was detected many times. This chain uses TRBV7-2 with TRBJ2-3; either TRBD1 or TRBD2 may fit D (5 bases each). Looked up from germline, CDR1 is SGHTA and CDR2 is FQGNSA. Between the trimmed V and J ends, which lost 1 base and 1 base, there was a span of 6 bases. The length of the CDR3 is 14 residues. The CDR3 DNA reads as TGTGCCAGCAGCTTAGTGGGGGGCACAGATACGCAGTATTTT. Translation: CASSLVGGTDTQYF. Full variable domain (remainder filled in from reference TRBV7-2 and TRBJ2-3): GAGVSQSPSNKVTEKGKDVELRCDPISGHTALYWYRQSLGQGLEFLIYFQGNSAPDKSGLPSDRFSAERTGGSVSTLTIQRTQQEDSAVYLCASSLVGGTDTQYFGPGTRLTVL.